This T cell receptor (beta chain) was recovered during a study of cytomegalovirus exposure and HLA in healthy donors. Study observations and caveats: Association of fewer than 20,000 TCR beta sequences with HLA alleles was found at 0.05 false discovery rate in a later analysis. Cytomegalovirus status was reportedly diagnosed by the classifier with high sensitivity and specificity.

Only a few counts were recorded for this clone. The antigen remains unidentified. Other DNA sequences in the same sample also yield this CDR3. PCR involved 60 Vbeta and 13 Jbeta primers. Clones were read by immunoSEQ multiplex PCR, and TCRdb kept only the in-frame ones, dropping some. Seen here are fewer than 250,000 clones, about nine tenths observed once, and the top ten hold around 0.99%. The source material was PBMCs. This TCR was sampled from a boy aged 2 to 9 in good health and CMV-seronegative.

For the CDR3, the DNA is TGTGCCAGCAGTCTGGACAGGGCATACGAGCAGTACTTC. This sequence encodes CASSLDRAYEQYF. The chain couples TRBV5-4 to TRBJ2-7; 8 nucleotides agree with TRBD1. Germline values: CDR1 SGHNT, CDR2 YYREEE (reference sequence). J lost 4 bases, V lost 5 bases, and 5 bases had no gene match. The CDR3 runs 13 residues.